Listed here are 28 T cell receptor beta chains from one sample, sequenced in a study of cytomegalovirus exposure and HLA in healthy donors. Researchers ran the PCR with 60 Vbeta and 13 Jbeta primers. TCRdb's copy holds only in-frame clones and misses some; the assay was immunoSEQ multiplex PCR. This sample has about 160,000 clones, with 80% found just once. The sample taken for sequencing was PBMCs. The receptors were sampled from a woman in her 50s in good health and CMV-seropositive.

The genes are TRBV10-1 and TRBJ2-3; 8 nucleotides line up with TRBD2. The V gene's germline CDR1 is WNHNN and CDR2 SYGVQD (reference sequence). This CDR3 is 16 amino acids long. V shed 4 bases, J shed 0 bases, and the junction held 6 bases outside the gene matches. This chain's CDR3 is CASSGAERGSTDTQYF. The CDR3 bases are TGCGCCAGCAGTGGGGCTGAGCGGGGGAGCACAGATACGCAGTATTTT.

This clone was seen only once. This chain joins TRBV7-3 and TRBJ2-1, with 7 bases lining up with TRBD2. The CDR3 spans 13 residues. The germline gives CDR1 SGHTA, CDR2 FQGTGA. J gave up 6 bases and V 4 bases, and 3 bases lay outside the gene matches. The CDR3 protein is CASSSWGGNEQFF. CDR3 nucleotide sequence: TGTGCCAGCAGCTCGTGGGGGGGCAATGAGCAGTTCTTC.

The chain carries TRBV5-1 and TRBJ1-3; D ambiguous. The CDR3 spans 13 residues. V was trimmed by 4 bases and J by 0 bases, leaving 5 bases between them. The germline V gene has CDR1 SGHRS and CDR2 YFSETQ. The CDR3 loop is CASSLFSGNTIYF. The CDR3 DNA reads TGCGCCAGCAGCCTTTTCTCTGGAAACACCATATATTTT.

The gene calls are TRBV27 and TRBJ2-7, with no clear D. The CDR3 runs 11 residues. CDR1 and CDR2 from the germline V gene are MNHEY and SMNVEV (reference sequence). V gave up 5 bases and J gave up 2 bases, with 4 bases separating them. The chain's CDR3 is CASSVTYEQYF. CDR3 nucleotide sequence: TGTGCCAGCAGTGTAACCTACGAGCAGTACTTC.

The chain uses TRBV11-2 and TRBJ2-7; 8 bases map to TRBD2. Germline lookup yields CDR1 SGHAT and CDR2 FQNNGV. V was pared by 3 bases and J by 2 bases, with 3 bases of the junction left unmatched. The CDR3 covers 14 residues. The CDR3 bases are TGTGCCAGCAGCTTCGTAGCGGGGCCCTACGAGCAGTACTTC. Translated, it gives CASSFVAGPYEQYF.

A single count supports this clone. The V gene is TRBV7-3, the J gene TRBJ1-1; D ambiguous. V lost 5 bases and J lost 8, with 15 bases in between. The CDR3 is 13 amino acids. Germline CDR1 SGHTA, CDR2 FQGTGA. The CDR3 coding sequence is TGTGCCAGCAGCCCCTCTGGGCCGCTGGAAGCTTTCTTT. Protein: CASSPSGPLEAFF.

A single count supports this clone. The chain employs TRBV7-8 and TRBJ2-1, with D possibly matching TRBD2 (5 bases). The germline gives CDR1 SGHVS, CDR2 FQNEAQ. The CDR3 is 16 residues long. Deletions cut 4 bases from V and 0 bases from J, with 13 bases between. The CDR3 protein is CASSSLSVSSYNEQFF. The CDR3 DNA sequence: TGTGCCAGCAGCTCACTTAGCGTGAGCTCCTACAATGAGCAGTTCTTC.

The chain couples TRBV5-1 to TRBJ2-1, with D unclear. The CDR3 is made up of 17 amino acids. V lost 0 bases and J 3 bases, leaving 16 bases between the germline ends. The germline V gene has CDR1 SGHRS and CDR2 YFSETQ. The CDR3 DNA is TGCGCCAGCAGCTTGGCCAAACCCCCTCGCGACTACAATGAGCAGTTCTTC. This encodes CASSLAKPPRDYNEQFF.

This clone was seen only once. The gene calls are TRBV19 and TRBJ2-6; no definite D call. CDR3 size: 15 residues. Trimming left V 3 bases short and J 3 bases short, with 9 bases between. Germline-derived CDR1 and CDR2 are LNHDA and SQIVND (reference sequence). The CDR3 nucleotides are TGTGCCAGTAGTATTGCCAGGTTTGGGGCCAACGTCCTGACTTTC. Amino acids: CASSIARFGANVLTF.

The table lists this clone with a few counts. V is TRBV10-3 and J is TRBJ2-7, with a weak D call TRBD1 (5 bases). The V and J ends lost 3 bases and 6 bases respectively, with 6 bases between them. CDR1 is ENHRY, CDR2 SYGVKD, per germline. This CDR3 is built from 11 residues. The chain's CDR3 is CAISDRGEQYF. The CDR3 DNA reads as TGTGCCATCAGTGATAGGGGCGAGCAGTACTTC.

The V gene is TRBV28, the J gene TRBJ1-4; tentatively, D is TRBD1 (6 bases). Trimming stripped 9 bases from V and 3 bases from J, with 14 bases between. Germline CDR1 reads MDHEN; CDR2 reads SYDVKM. This CDR3 comprises 14 residues. CDR3 sequence (DNA): TGTGCCAGTGCTCCGGGGGGCCCTAATGAAAAACTGTTTTTT. Its translation: CASAPGGPNEKLFF.

Details on this clone: Different DNA sequences within this sample yield the same CDR3. The chain has TRBV18 and TRBJ1-3; D gene uncertain. Germline values: CDR1 KGHSH, CDR2 LQKENI. The CDR3 covers 14 residues. Trimming stripped 2 bases from V and 0 bases from J, with 5 bases between. CDR3 sequence reads: CASSPSVSGNTIYF. Written as DNA, the CDR3 is TGTGCCAGCTCACCATCTGTCTCTGGAAACACCATATATTTT.

The chain has TRBV5-4 and TRBJ2-5; D is possibly TRBD1 (8 bases). The V gene's germline CDR1 is SGHNT and CDR2 YYREEE (reference sequence). The CDR3 extends over 14 amino acids. V dropped 9 bases and J dropped 5 bases, with 20 bases sitting between them. The CDR3: CATFPYRGGETQYF. The CDR3 nucleotides are TGTGCCACCTTCCCATACAGGGGGGGGGAGACCCAGTACTTC.

The chain employs TRBV27 and TRBJ1-4; TRBD1 is a possible D gene (5 bases). Per the germline V gene, CDR1 is MNHEY and CDR2 is SMNVEV (reference sequence). V was cut by 2 bases and J by 8 bases, with 12 bases left in between. The CDR3 is made up of 14 amino acids. The CDR3 reads CASSLRRGGEKLFF. For the CDR3, the DNA is TGTGCCAGCAGTTTAAGGCGGGGCGGCGAAAAACTGTTTTTT.

CDR3 bases: TGTGCCAGCATACCGGACAGGGGGGCATACTATGGCTACACCTTC. It specifies CASIPDRGAYYGYTF. The chain employs TRBV7-8 and TRBJ1-2; TRBD1 matches 10 bases. CDR3 size: 15 residues. Germline V lookup: CDR1 SGHVS, CDR2 FQNEAQ. The ends lost 7 bases at V and 3 bases at J; junction bases unmatched: 8.

The CDR3 loop is CASSRDRALSEQYF. The CDR3 DNA reads TGTGCCAGCAGTAGGGACAGGGCGCTATCCGAGCAGTACTTC. J is TRBJ2-5 and V is TRBV6-5; TRBD1 matches 9 bases. The DNA end is a closer match to TRBJ2-7, so the J assignment may be wrong. This CDR3 contains 14 residues. Germline assignment: CDR1 MNHEY and CDR2 SVGAGI.

The chain employs TRBV7-2 and TRBJ1-3; the D gene is possibly TRBD1 (5 bases). The V gene lost 1 base and the J gene lost 3 bases, with 10 bases spanning the gap. CDR3 length: 15 residues. Germline CDR1 reads SGHTA; CDR2 reads FQGNSA. The CDR3 region has the DNA TGTGCCAGCAGCTTAGTCGGGGGGTATGGAAACACCATATATTTT. Translating it yields CASSLVGGYGNTIYF.

The rearrangement uses TRBV5-4 and TRBJ2-2; D remains unclear. This CDR3 region has 13 residues. V dropped 7 bases and J dropped 4 bases, with 11 bases sitting between them. Per germline, CDR1 SGHNT and CDR2 YYREEE (reference sequence). The CDR3 nucleotides read TGTGCCAGCCAGGCTGGCGCCACCGGGGAGCTGTTTTTT. This sequence encodes CASQAGATGELFF.

This chain joins TRBV19 and TRBJ2-6; TRBD1 agrees at 10 bases. Looked up from germline, CDR1 is LNHDA and CDR2 is SQIVND (reference sequence). Unmatched junction bases numbered 6, after V lost 5 bases and J lost 5 bases. This CDR3 has 16 amino acids. The CDR3 DNA is TGTGCCAGTAGTTGGACAGGGGGAATCCGGGCCAACGTCCTGACTTTC. It is translated as CASSWTGGIRANVLTF.

This chain connects TRBV7-6 to TRBJ2-1; 13 positions match TRBD2. V lost 2 bases, J lost 8 bases, and 9 bases stayed unmatched. Germline V lookup: CDR1 SGHVS, CDR2 FNYEAQ. The CDR3 loop spans 17 amino acids. CDR3 sequence reads: CASSLRRTSGSRDEQFF. CDR3 coding DNA: TGTGCCAGCAGCTTACGGCGGACTAGCGGGAGCCGCGATGAGCAGTTCTTC.

The chain is built from TRBV7-2 and TRBJ2-5, with 8 bases aligning to TRBD2. Germline assignment: CDR1 SGHTA and CDR2 FQGNSA. This CDR3 has 14 residues. The trim removed 5 bases at V and 2 bases at J, leaving 4 bases unmatched. Written as DNA, the CDR3 is TGTGCCAGCAGCCGTACGGGGGGGCAAGAGACCCAGTACTTC. This codes for CASSRTGGQETQYF.

On this clone: Its ends do not fully match the called genes, so a read error is possible. This chain connects TRBV23-1 to TRBJ2-7; no clear D gene. TRBV23-1 is an open reading frame, and its role is uncertain. CDR3 length: 16 amino acids. Here the CDR3 DNA reads TGCGCCAGCAGTCACAGAGACCATGACAAATCCTACAAGCAGTACTTC. This gives the protein CASSHRDHDKSYKQYF.

Regarding this clone: The identical CDR3 is also encoded by other nucleotide sequences in the sample. V and J are TRBV7-9 and TRBJ2-3; a weak D match, TRBD1 (7 bases). V was trimmed by 1 base and J by 3 bases, leaving 11 bases between them. Germline CDR1 SEHNR, CDR2 FQNEAQ (reference sequence). This CDR3 has 15 residues. CDR3 sequence (DNA): TGTGCCAGCAGCTTAGTTTCAGGGGGGACAGATACGCAGTATTTT. It specifies CASSLVSGGTDTQYF.

The rearrangement uses TRBV7-3 and TRBJ1-1, with a tentative D call TRBD1 (5 bases). CDR1 is SGHTA and CDR2 is FQGTGA in the germline V gene. The CDR3 loop spans 13 amino acids. V lost 5 bases, J lost 7 bases, and 14 bases lay in between. The CDR3 protein is CASSVAGNVEAFF. CDR3 DNA sequence: TGTGCCAGCAGCGTCGCAGGGAATGTTGAAGCTTTCTTT.

The rearrangement joins TRBV13 to TRBJ2-1; D may be TRBD2 (6 bases). The V and J ends lost 4 bases and 1 base respectively, with 8 bases between them. This CDR3 is built from 14 residues. CDR1 is PRHDT, CDR2 FYEKMQ, per germline (reference sequence). CDR3 amino acids: CASSSRGSYNEQFF. DNA of the CDR3: TGTGCCAGCAGCTCTCGGGGGTCCTACAATGAGCAGTTCTTC.

This clone was counted a few times. This chain joins TRBV5-5 and TRBJ1-4; D might be TRBD1 (5 bases). Germline values: CDR1 SGHKS, CDR2 YYEKEE (reference sequence). Trimming took 2 bases from V and 8 from J, leaving 13 bases between them. The CDR3 length is 14 residues. The CDR3 loop reads CASSLRRGLEKLFF. CDR3 DNA sequence: TGTGCCAGCAGCTTAAGGAGGGGTCTCGAAAAACTGTTTTTT.

The V call is TRBV7-9, the J call TRBJ2-4, with 11 bases identical to TRBD2. Germline V gives CDR1 SEHNR, CDR2 FQNEAQ (reference sequence). Trimming removed 5 bases from V and 1 base from J; junction bases left unmatched: 13. This CDR3 comprises 19 residues. The CDR3 reads CASSHLDIAGGQAKNIQYF. In nucleotides, the CDR3 is TGTGCCAGCAGCCATCTGGACATAGCGGGAGGGCAGGCCAAAAACATTCAGTACTTC.

V gene TRBV2 combines with J gene TRBJ1-3; D call uncertain. The V end lost 7 bases, the J end lost 4 bases, and 14 bases lay between the germline ends. Germline lookup yields CDR1 SNHLY and CDR2 FYNNEI. The CDR3 has 14 residues. CDR3 in amino acids: CASNPQTAGNTIYF. CDR3 in DNA: TGTGCCAGCAACCCGCAAACAGCAGGAAACACCATATATTTT.